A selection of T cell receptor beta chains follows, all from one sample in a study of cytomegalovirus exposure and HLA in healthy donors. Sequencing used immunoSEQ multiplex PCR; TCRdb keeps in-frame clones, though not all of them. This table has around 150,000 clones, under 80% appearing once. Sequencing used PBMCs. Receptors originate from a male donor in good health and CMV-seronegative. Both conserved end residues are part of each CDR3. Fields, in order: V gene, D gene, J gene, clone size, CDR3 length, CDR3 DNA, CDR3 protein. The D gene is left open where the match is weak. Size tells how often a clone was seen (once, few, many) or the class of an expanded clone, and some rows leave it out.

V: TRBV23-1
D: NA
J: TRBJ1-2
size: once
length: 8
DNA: TGCGCCAGCAGTCTCTATACCTTC
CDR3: CASSLYTF

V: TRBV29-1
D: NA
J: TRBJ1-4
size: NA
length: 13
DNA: TGCAGCGTTGAAGGACAGGTGGGGGAAAAACTGTTTTTT
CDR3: CSVEGQVGEKLFF

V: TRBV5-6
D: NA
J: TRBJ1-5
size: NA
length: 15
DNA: TGTGCCAGCAGCTTGGCAGGCAGGGGCAATCAGCCCCAGCATTTT
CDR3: CASSLAGRGNQPQHF

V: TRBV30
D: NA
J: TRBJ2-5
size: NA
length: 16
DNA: TGTGCCTGGAGTGCGATCGAAACTAGCCCCCAAGAGACCCAGTACTTC
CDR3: CAWSAIETSPQETQYF

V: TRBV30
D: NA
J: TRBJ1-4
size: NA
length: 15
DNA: TGTGCCTGGAGTGATCCCTCCACGCGGGGGGAAAAACTGTTTTTT
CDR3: CAWSDPSTRGEKLFF

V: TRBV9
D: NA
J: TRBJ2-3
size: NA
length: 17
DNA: TGTGCCAGCAGCGTCACTGCTAGAGACCCTAGCACAGATACGCAGTATTTT
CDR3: CASSVTARDPSTDTQYF

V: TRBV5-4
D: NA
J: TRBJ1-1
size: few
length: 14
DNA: TGTGCCAGCAGCTTGGCCCAGAAGAACACTGAAGCTTTCTTT
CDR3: CASSLAQKNTEAFF

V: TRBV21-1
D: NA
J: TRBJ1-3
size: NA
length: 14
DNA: TGTGCCAGCAGCAAAGGGGCCAAAGGAAACACCATATATTTT
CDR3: CASSKGAKGNTIYF

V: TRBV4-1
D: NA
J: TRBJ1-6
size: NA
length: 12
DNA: TGCGCCAGCAGCCAAGTGGCTTCACCCCTCCACTTT
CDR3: CASSQVASPLHF

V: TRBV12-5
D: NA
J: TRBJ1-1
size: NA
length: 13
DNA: TGTGCTAGTGGTTTACATGTTCGGGGTGAAGCTTTCTTT
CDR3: CASGLHVRGEAFF

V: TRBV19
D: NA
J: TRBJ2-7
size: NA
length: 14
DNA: TGTGCCAGTAGTATAGAGGCAGGGCCCTACGAGCAGTACTTC
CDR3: CASSIEAGPYEQYF

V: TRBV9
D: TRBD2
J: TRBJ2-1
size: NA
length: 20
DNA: TGTGCCAGCAGCGTAGAGGCGTTGGCGGGGGGGTCATACTCCTACAATGAGCAGTTCTTC
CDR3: CASSVEALAGGSYSYNEQFF

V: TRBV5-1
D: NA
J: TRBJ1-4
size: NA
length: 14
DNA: TGCGCCAGCAGCTTGGAGGGGGAGCTTGAAAAACTGTTTTTT
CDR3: CASSLEGELEKLFF

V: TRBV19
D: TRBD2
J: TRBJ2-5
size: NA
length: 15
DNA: TGTGCCAGTAGGCCGCTAGCGGATGCAATCCAGACCCAGTACTTC
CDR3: CASRPLADAIQTQYF

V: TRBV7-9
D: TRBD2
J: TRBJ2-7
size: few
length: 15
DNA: TGTGCCAGCAGCTTGCCGGGACTAGGAGCCTACGAGCAGTACTTC
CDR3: CASSLPGLGAYEQYF

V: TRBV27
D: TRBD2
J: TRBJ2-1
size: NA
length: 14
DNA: TGTGCCAGCACCCAGCGGGGGGGGCCGAATGAGCAGTTCTTC
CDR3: CASTQRGGPNEQFF

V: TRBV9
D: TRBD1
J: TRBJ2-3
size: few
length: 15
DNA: TGTGCCAGCAGCCCTCGACAGGGGATCACAGATACGCAGTATTTT
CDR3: CASSPRQGITDTQYF

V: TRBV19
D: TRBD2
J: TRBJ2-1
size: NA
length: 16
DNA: TGTGCCAGTAGGCGGCTACCTAGCGGGAGGGACAATGAGCAGTTCTTC
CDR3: CASRRLPSGRDNEQFF

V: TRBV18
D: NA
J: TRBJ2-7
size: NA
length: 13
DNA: TGTGCCAGCTCACCTGGTACAGGGAGCGAGCAGTACTTC
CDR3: CASSPGTGSEQYF

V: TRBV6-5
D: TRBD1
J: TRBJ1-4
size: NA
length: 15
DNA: TGTGCCAGCAGTACAACAGGGGGCGCTGGGGAAAAACTGTTTTTT
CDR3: CASSTTGGAGEKLFF

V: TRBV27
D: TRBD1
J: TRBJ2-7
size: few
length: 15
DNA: TGTGCCAGCAGCCCTGACAGGGCTCGGAGCTACGAGCAGTACTTC
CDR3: CASSPDRARSYEQYF

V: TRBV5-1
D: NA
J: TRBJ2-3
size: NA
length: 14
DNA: TGCGCCAGCAGCCCTACAGCCAGCACAGATACGCAGTATTTT
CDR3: CASSPTASTDTQYF

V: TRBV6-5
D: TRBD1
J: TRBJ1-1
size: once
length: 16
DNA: TGTGCCAGCAGTTTTATTTCAACAGGGGGTAACACTGAAGCTTTCTTT
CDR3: CASSFISTGGNTEAFF

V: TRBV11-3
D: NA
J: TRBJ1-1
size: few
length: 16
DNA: TGTGCCAGCAGCTTAGATGGTCCCGGGCGGGGCACTGAAGCTTTCTTT
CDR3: CASSLDGPGRGTEAFF

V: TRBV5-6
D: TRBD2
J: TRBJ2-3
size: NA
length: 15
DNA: TGTGCCAGCAGCCTATCGGGAGGGCCCCCAGATACGCAGTATTTT
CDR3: CASSLSGGPPDTQYF

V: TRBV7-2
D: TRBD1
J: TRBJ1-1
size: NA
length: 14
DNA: TGTGCCAGCAGCTTCTTACAGGGGGCAGGTGAAGCTTTCTTT
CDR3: CASSFLQGAGEAFF

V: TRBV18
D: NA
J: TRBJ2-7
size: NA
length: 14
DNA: TGTGCCAGCTCTCCCGACAGCAAACCCTACGAGCAGTACTTC
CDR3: CASSPDSKPYEQYF

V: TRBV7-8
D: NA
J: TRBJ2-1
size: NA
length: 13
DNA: TGTGCCAGCAGCGCACGACTAGGGAATGAGCAGTTCTTC
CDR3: CASSARLGNEQFF

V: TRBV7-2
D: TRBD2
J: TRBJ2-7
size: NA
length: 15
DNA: TGTGCCAGCAGCAATTCCGGGGGGGCCCCCGGAGAGCAGTACTTC
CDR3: CASSNSGGAPGEQYF

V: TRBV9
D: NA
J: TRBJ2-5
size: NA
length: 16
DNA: TGTGCCAGCAGCTACGGGCTAGCATCCTCCGTCGAGACCCAGTACTTC
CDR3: CASSYGLASSVETQYF

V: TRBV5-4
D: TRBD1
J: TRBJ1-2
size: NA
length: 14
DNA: TGTGCCAGCAGTCCGACAGGGACTCCCAGTGGCTACACCTTC
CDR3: CASSPTGTPSGYTF

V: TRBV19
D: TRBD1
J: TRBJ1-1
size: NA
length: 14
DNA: TGTGCCAGTAGTCCAAGACAGGGGGCCACTGAAGCTTTCTTT
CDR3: CASSPRQGATEAFF

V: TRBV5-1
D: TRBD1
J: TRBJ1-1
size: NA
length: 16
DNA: TGCGCCAGCAGCTTAAGACAGGGGGCTGTGCACACTGAAGCTTTCTTT
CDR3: CASSLRQGAVHTEAFF

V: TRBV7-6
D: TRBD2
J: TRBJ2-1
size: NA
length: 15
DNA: TGTGCCAGCAGCCTGGGACTAGCGGGATTAGGTGAGCAGTTCTTC
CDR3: CASSLGLAGLGEQFF

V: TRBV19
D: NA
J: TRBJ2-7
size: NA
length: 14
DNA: TGTGCCAGTAGTATGTTTCTCCGCGGCGGCGAGCAGTACTTC
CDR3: CASSMFLRGGEQYF

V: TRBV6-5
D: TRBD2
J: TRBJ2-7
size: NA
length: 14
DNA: TGTGCCAGCAACAGCCTGGCGGGGGGCTACGAGCAGTACTTC
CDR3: CASNSLAGGYEQYF

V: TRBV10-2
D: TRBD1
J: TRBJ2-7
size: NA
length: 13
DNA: TGCGCCAGCAGTGCCGGGACAGCCTACGAGCAGTACTTC
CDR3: CASSAGTAYEQYF

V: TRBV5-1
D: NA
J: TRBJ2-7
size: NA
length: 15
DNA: TGCGCCAGCAGCTTGGAACTGTTGAGCTCCTACGAGCAGTACTTC
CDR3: CASSLELLSSYEQYF

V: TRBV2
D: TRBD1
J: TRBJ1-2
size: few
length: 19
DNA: TGTGCCAGCAGACGACTAATAGGACAGGGGTCTTCTACTAACTATGGCTACACCTTC
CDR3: CASRRLIGQGSSTNYGYTF

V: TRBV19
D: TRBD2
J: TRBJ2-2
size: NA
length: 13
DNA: TGTGCCAGTGGCGGGAGGGCCGACGGGGAGCTGTTTTTT
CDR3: CASGGRADGELFF

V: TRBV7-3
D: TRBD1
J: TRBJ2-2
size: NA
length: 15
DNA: TGTGCCAGCAGCTTAGAGACAGGGCGGACCGGGGAGCTGTTTTTT
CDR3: CASSLETGRTGELFF

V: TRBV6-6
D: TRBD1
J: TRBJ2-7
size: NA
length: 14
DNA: TGTGCCAGCAGTTATGGGACAGGGGGCTACGAGCAGTACTTC
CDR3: CASSYGTGGYEQYF